The source of this T cell receptor (beta chain) is a study of neoadjuvant nivolumab and ipilimumab in lung cancer (dated by TCRdb to about 2020). Notes on the research overall: Intravenous nivolumab was dosed at 3 mg/kg on days 1, 15 and 29, and in the combination arm ipilimumab 1 mg/kg was added on day 1 only. In the trial, 44 patients with operable NSCLC were treated, of whom some 23 were randomized to nivolumab monotherapy and 21 to nivolumab plus ipilimumab. The major pathologic response (MPR) rate in the intention-to-treat population in each study arm was designated as the primary trial endpoint. TCR repertoires were compared between pretherapy (baseline) peripheral blood and tumors resected at surgery after neoadjuvant immune checkpoint blockade. Matched pretherapy and resected tumor pairs were analyzed for seven patients: four treated with nivolumab and three with nivolumab plus ipilimumab.

Receptor amplification or capture employed the immunoSEQ multiplex PCR assay. As for how the authors treated the data: Richness and clonality were used to summarize the repertoires, and clones that significantly expanded or contracted between pre- and post-therapy samples were identified. TCRdb took this table from immuneACCESS and kept in-frame rearrangements with V and J called. Such tables lack part of the clones; where checked against another copy, unresolved V genes explain under half of the gap, and the rest is unexplained. V and J calls and clone size are copied from that table; D and trimming were computed from the DNA. A total of some 17,000 clones appear in this sample, around 69% of them only once. The ten biggest clones cover around 7.3% of the sample. As concerns this clone: The antigen this receptor binds is unknown. No qualities accompany the bases; no much larger clone lies one base away.

The germline V gene (reference sequence) supplies CDR1 LNHDA and CDR2 SQIVND. The CDR3 sequence holds 13 residues, the cysteine and phenylalanine included. Only CDR3 DNA remains: 39 bases, in frame from the first base. Between the V and J ends, shortened by 2 bases and 5 bases respectively, the junction contains 9 bases. The time point label, as the study defines it: at surgical resection after neoadjuvant nivolumab +/- ipilimumab. Samples came from the phase 2 randomized NEOSTAR trial, which tested neoadjuvant nivolumab or nivolumab plus ipilimumab followed by surgery in operable NSCLC. Study-wide findings and limitations: A small number of samples underwent TCR sequencing. Greater TCR richness and clonality were observed in resected tumors than in tumor-adjacent uninvolved lung, and increases were observed in more dual-therapy-treated tumors. TCR richness in pretherapy blood showed a positive correlation with richness in tumors resected after neoadjuvant therapy (Spearman R of about 0.82). From pretherapy to surgery, increases in tumor T-cell richness and clonality were observed in three of three dual-therapy tumors but in only two of four nivolumab-treated tumors. No significant correlation was found between TCR clonality and pathologic tumor regression, and only one major-pathologic-response sample was available for the clonality analysis.

This TCR was recovered from an adult with non-small cell lung cancer. The sequences come from tumor tissue, collected after neoadjuvant nivolumab, alone or with ipilimumab, at or shortly before surgery. Here the chain combines TRBV19 and TRBJ1-2, with the D gene call left open. The DNA sequence is as follows: TGTGCCAGTAGTATAATTCAGGATTATGGCTACACCTTC. This codes for CASSIIQDYGYTF.